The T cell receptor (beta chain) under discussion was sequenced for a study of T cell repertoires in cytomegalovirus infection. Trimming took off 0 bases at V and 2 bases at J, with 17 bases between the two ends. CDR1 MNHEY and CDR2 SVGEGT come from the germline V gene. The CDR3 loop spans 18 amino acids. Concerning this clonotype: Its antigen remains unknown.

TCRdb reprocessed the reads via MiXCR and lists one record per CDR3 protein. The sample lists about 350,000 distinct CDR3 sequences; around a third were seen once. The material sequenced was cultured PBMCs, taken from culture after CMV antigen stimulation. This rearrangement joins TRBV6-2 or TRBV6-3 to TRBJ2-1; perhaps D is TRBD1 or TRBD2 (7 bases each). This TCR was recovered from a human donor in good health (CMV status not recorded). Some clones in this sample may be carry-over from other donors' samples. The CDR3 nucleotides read TGTGCCAGCAGTTACTCAGGGCTAGCAGGGGGGGCCTACAATGAGCAGTTCTTC. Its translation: CASSYSGLAGGAYNEQFF.